This T cell receptor beta chain comes out of a study of T cell responses to AZD1222 COVID-19 vaccine. Turning to the study itself: Pooled samples include second doses given at about 4 or 12 weeks.

The CDR3 length is 15 residues. The germline V gene has CDR1 MNHNS and CDR2 SASEGT. Trimming took 2 bases from V and 5 from J; bases not matched to a gene: 5. Findings and limits, study-wide: Scientists sampled the repertoires only once the peak T cell response had passed. Among the donors, most were white British and more were female, and clonal diversity was possibly underestimated. Vaccination with two AZD1222 doses was followed by a rise in Spike-specific TCR breadth and depth.

Sequenced by immunoSEQ multiplex PCR; TCRdb stores in-frame clones only, minus some. The repertoire includes about 210,000 clones, 92% of them detected once, and roughly 1.4% sits in the top ten. Regarding this clone: Its antigen is not known.

The gene calls are TRBV6-1 and TRBJ1-1, with 10 bases that match TRBD1. The source is an adult in good health. Sequenced here: peripheral blood, sampled on day 0 of AZD1222 vaccination. The CDR3 loop is CASSERGDRGTEAFF. In DNA, the CDR3 is TGTGCCAGCAGTGAAAGGGGGGACAGGGGAACTGAAGCTTTCTTT.